This T cell receptor (beta chain) was observed in a study of early T cells in non-severe SARS-CoV-2 infection. Across the whole study: Unpaired chains resulted from sequencing bulk RNA of unsorted whole blood.

This clonotype showed up many times. No antigen is known for it. The CDR3 extends over 16 amino acids. Germline-derived CDR1 and CDR2 are SEHNR and FQNEAQ (reference sequence). The J segment lost 6 bases and the V segment lost 5 bases, leaving 12 bases of the junction unmatched. Researchers tagged individual cDNA molecules with unique molecular identifiers. TCRdb re-derived calls from the 5' RACE reads in MiXCR, one entry per CDR3 protein. The table includes about 83,000 distinct CDR3 sequences, 10% to 15% detected once. Study-wide findings and caveats: VDJdb matching skewed toward anti-spike CD8 responses, missing private and CD4 specificities.

The clonotype was recovered from an adult who was a healthcare worker with PCR-confirmed SARS-CoV-2 infection or an uninfected control (not recorded which). The chain links TRBV7-9 to TRBJ2-1; 8 nucleotides agree with TRBD2. The sample was whole blood. For the CDR3, the DNA is TGTGCCAGCAGCCCAACATCGGGGACTAGAGGCAATGAGCAGTTCTTC. Translating gives CASSPTSGTRGNEQFF.